This TCR beta chain was documented in a study of blood T cell repertoires in COVID-19. The overall study: Acute and convalescent COVID-19 samples came from the United States, Italy and Spain. T cells, B-cell-depleted T cells, or PBMCs supplied cDNA or gDNA.

The ends lost 4 bases at V and 4 bases at J; junction bases unmatched: 6. The CDR3 has 14 residues. Looked up from germline, CDR1 is MGHRA and CDR2 is YSYEKL. This clone was seen just once. Original data processing: Estimation of nucleated cell counts was performed using reference gene primer amplification. The assay was immunoSEQ multiplex PCR, and TCRdb's table has in-frame clones only and misses some. That table furnishes V, J and clone size, whereas the DNA furnished D and trimming. The sample lists more than 80,000 clones, approximately 84% occurring once. This TCR was sampled from a woman in her sixties or seventies with acute or convalescent COVID-19. Sequenced material: peripheral blood. The chain couples TRBV4-1 to TRBJ2-5; TRBD1 matches at 7 bases. The CDR3 DNA reads TGCGCCAGCAGCCCTGGTGGACAGGTAGAGACCCAGTACTTC. Protein sequence: CASSPGGQVETQYF.